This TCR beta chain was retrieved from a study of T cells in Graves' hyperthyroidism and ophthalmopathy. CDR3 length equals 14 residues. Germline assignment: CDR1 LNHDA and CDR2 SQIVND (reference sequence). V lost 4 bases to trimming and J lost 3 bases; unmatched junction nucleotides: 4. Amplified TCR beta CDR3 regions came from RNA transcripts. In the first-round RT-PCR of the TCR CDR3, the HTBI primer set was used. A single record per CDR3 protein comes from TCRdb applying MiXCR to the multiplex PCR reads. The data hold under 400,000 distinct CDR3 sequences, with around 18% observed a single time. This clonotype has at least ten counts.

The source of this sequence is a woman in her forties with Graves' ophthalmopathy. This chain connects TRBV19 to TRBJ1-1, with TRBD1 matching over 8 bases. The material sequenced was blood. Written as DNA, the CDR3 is TGTGCCAGTAGTAGTCACAGGGGGTACACTGAAGCTTTCTTT. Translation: CASSSHRGYTEAFF.